The 23 T cell receptor beta chains below come from one sample, sequenced in a study of blood T cell repertoires in COVID-19. Libraries were prepared by immunoSEQ multiplex PCR; TCRdb keeps only in-frame clonotypes and omits some of them. The sample includes some 150,000 clones, around 84% of them seen just once. What was sequenced was peripheral blood. The receptors here all came from an older woman with COVID-19, enrolled during active disease.

The V call is TRBV7-9, the J call TRBJ2-6, with 7 nucleotides matching TRBD2. V was clipped by 4 bases and J by 4 bases; unmatched bases: 7. CDR3 length equals 16 residues. Germline CDR1 and CDR2: SEHNR and FQNEAQ (reference sequence). CDR3 amino acids: CASSSGGGYGANVLTF. The CDR3 DNA reads TGTGCCAGCAGCTCTGGCGGGGGTTACGGGGCCAACGTCCTGACTTTC.

A single count supports this clone. The chain couples TRBV28 to TRBJ1-3, with 11 bases aligning to TRBD1. After removal of 5 bases from V and 2 bases from J, the junction contained 2 bases not matched to a gene. CDR1 is MDHEN and CDR2 is SYDVKM in the germline V gene. This CDR3 comprises 15 residues. The CDR3 protein is CASSRTGGTGNTIYF. The CDR3 DNA reads as TGTGCCAGCAGTCGGACAGGGGGCACTGGAAACACCATATATTTT.

The chain employs TRBV10-3 and TRBJ2-5; 10 bases agree with TRBD1. The V and J ends lost 3 bases and 5 bases, in that order; junction bases with no gene match: 3. The V gene's germline CDR1 is ENHRY and CDR2 SYGVKD. The length of the CDR3 is 14 residues. For the CDR3, the DNA is TGTGCCATCAGTGAAGACAGGGGGCGGGAGACCCAGTACTTC. This gives the protein CAISEDRGRETQYF.

This clone was recorded only once. The chain uses TRBV2 and TRBJ1-2, with 7 bases aligning to TRBD1. Germline V gene data show CDR1 as SNHLY and CDR2 as FYNNEI. The CDR3 contains 15 residues. V gave up 4 bases and J gave up 7 bases; unmatched junction bases: 12. The CDR3 coding sequence is TGTGCCAGCAGTGGTTCTGAGACAGGGTACGGTGGCTACACCTTC. This encodes CASSGSETGYGGYTF.

The chain carries TRBV9 and TRBJ2-6; D possibly corresponds to TRBD2 (6 bases). V lost 3 bases to trimming and J lost 2 bases, with 21 bases between them. This CDR3 spans 19 amino acids. Per the germline V gene, CDR1 is SGDLS and CDR2 is YYNGEE. CDR3 in DNA: TGTGCCAGCAGCGCCCTACCTGGAGGGATGGAAACTGGGGCCAACGTCCTGACTTTC. Residues: CASSALPGGMETGANVLTF.

This clone was picked up many times. This rearrangement joins TRBV6-5 to TRBJ2-1; a possible D gene is TRBD2 (5 bases). Trimming removed 2 bases from V and 6 bases from J, with 14 bases in between. Per germline, CDR1 MNHEY and CDR2 SVGAGI. The CDR3 has 15 amino acids. The CDR3 sequence: CASSYQRPRSNEQFF. In DNA form, the CDR3 reads TGTGCCAGCAGTTACCAGCGGCCCCGGAGCAATGAGCAGTTCTTC.

The J gene is TRBJ2-3, the V gene TRBV9; D is ambiguous. The CDR3 contains 13 residues. The V end lost 4 bases, the J end lost 0 bases, and 6 bases lay between the germline ends. CDR1 is SGDLS, CDR2 YYNGEE, per germline. The CDR3 DNA follows: TGTGCCAGCAGCCCGACTAGCACAGATACGCAGTATTTT. Translated: CASSPTSTDTQYF.

J is TRBJ2-7 and V is TRBV29-1; the D gene is possibly TRBD1 (5 bases). The ends were cut back, 7 bases at V and 2 bases at J, with 12 bases in the middle. This CDR3 has 12 amino acids. Germline CDR1 SQVTM, CDR2 ANQGSEA. CDR3 amino acids: CSALGAAYEQYF. The CDR3 DNA reads TGCAGCGCCCTTGGGGCGGCCTACGAGCAGTACTTC.

The chain has TRBV28 and TRBJ2-5, with a tentative D call TRBD1 (5 bases). The germline CDR1 and CDR2 sequences are MDHEN and SYDVKM. V lost 6 bases and J lost 6, with 17 bases in between. The CDR3 loop spans 14 amino acids. The CDR3, as DNA: TGTGCCAGCAGGCCAGGGATGTATGGGAAGACCCAGTACTTC. It codes for CASRPGMYGKTQYF.

This chain links TRBV7-2 with TRBJ2-3, with 11 nucleotides matching TRBD2. Germline CDR1 and CDR2: SGHTA and FQGNSA. The CDR3 length is 16 residues. V shed 4 bases and J 8 bases; nucleotides not matched to a gene: 11. CDR3 amino acids: CASSSMLAGGWGTQYF. As DNA, the CDR3 is TGTGCCAGCAGCTCGATGTTAGCGGGAGGGTGGGGTACGCAGTATTTT.

Only a few counts were recorded for this clone. This chain uses TRBV30 with TRBJ1-1; D gene uncertain. Trimming left V 8 bases short and J 5 bases short, with 18 bases between. Germline values: CDR1 GTSNPN, CDR2 SVGIG (reference sequence). The CDR3 extends over 13 amino acids. The DNA of the CDR3 is TGTGCCACCAGACACGGAGGGCGTACTGAAGCTTTCTTT. Its translation: CATRHGGRTEAFF.

V gene TRBV19 combines with J gene TRBJ1-1; no firm D call. V shed 1 base and J shed 2 bases, with 11 bases lying between them. The CDR3 length is 15 residues. Germline V gene sequence: CDR1 LNHDA, CDR2 SQIVND (reference sequence). CDR3 residues: CASSIGSTANTEAFF. CDR3 coding DNA: TGTGCCAGTAGTATAGGAAGTACAGCCAACACTGAAGCTTTCTTT.

The J gene is TRBJ2-3, the V gene TRBV5-1, with D perhaps TRBD1 (5 bases). CDR3 length: 14 residues. V was clipped by 0 bases and J by 5 bases, with 10 bases between them. Germline V gene sequence: CDR1 SGHRS, CDR2 YFSETQ. The CDR3, as DNA: TGCGCCAGCAGCTTGGGCCAGGGCGGAGATACGCAGTATTTT. Residues: CASSLGQGGDTQYF.

The chain recombines TRBV24-1 with TRBJ2-5, with no clear D. This CDR3 region has 14 residues. Per germline, CDR1 KGHDR and CDR2 SFDVKD. With 3 bases removed from V and 1 base from J, the gap between germline ends came to 8 bases. CDR3 sequence reads: CATSDPTFQETQYF. DNA of the CDR3: TGTGCCACCAGTGATCCGACTTTCCAAGAGACCCAGTACTTC.

The chain recombines TRBV5-1 with TRBJ2-3; tentatively, D is TRBD2 (5 bases). This CDR3 is 14 amino acids long. In germline, CDR1 is SGHRS, CDR2 YFSETQ. V was trimmed by 3 bases and J by 2 bases, leaving 10 bases between them. This CDR3 is CASSWAGFTDTQYF. In DNA, the CDR3 is TGCGCCAGCAGCTGGGCGGGCTTCACAGATACGCAGTATTTT.

The sample holds one count of this clone. The chain employs TRBV6-5 and TRBJ1-1; D not certain. The V end was cut by 5 bases, the J end by 0 bases, with 7 bases between. Per the germline V gene, CDR1 is MNHEY and CDR2 is SVGAGI. This CDR3 has 13 residues. CDR3 coding DNA: TGTGCCAGCAGTAATCCTCTGAACACTGAAGCTTTCTTT. Encoded protein: CASSNPLNTEAFF.

This chain joins TRBV3-1 (or the pseudogene TRBV3-2) and TRBJ2-7, with a weak D call TRBD2 (6 bases). The CDR3 totals 15 residues. Trimming pared 1 base from V and 2 bases from J, leaving 12 bases between. CDR1 is LGHDT, CDR2 YNNKEL, per germline (reference sequence). CDR3 amino acids: CASSQGREYPYEQYF. CDR3 DNA: TGTGCCAGCAGCCAAGGGAGGGAGTATCCCTACGAGCAGTACTTC.

The chain links TRBV2 to TRBJ1-2; D is perhaps TRBD1 (6 bases). Germline-derived CDR1 and CDR2 are SNHLY and FYNNEI. The V gene lost 6 bases and the J gene lost 4 bases, with 12 bases spanning the gap. This CDR3 spans 13 amino acids. As DNA, the CDR3 is TGTGCCAGCAGCGGACAGAGCGTCTATGGCTACACCTTC. Protein product: CASSGQSVYGYTF.

The V and J genes are TRBV5-1 and TRBJ2-3; D is uncertain. The germline gives CDR1 SGHRS, CDR2 YFSETQ. The V end was cut by 1 base, the J end by 6 bases, with 9 bases between. There are 13 residues in the CDR3. CDR3 residues: CASSLYGPDTQYF. In nucleotides, the CDR3 is TGCGCCAGCAGCTTGTATGGCCCCGATACGCAGTATTTT. Complete variable domain (other parts from reference TRBV5-1 and TRBJ2-3): KAGVTQTPRYLIKTRGQQVTLSCSPISGHRSVSWYQQTPGQGLQFLFEYFSETQRNKGNFPGRFSGRQFSNSRSEMNVSTLELGDSALYLCASSLYGPDTQYFGPGTRLTVL.

The chain is built from TRBV4-2 and TRBJ1-3, with unresolved D. Trimming removed 1 base at V and 4 bases at J, with 14 bases between. The CDR3 extends over 16 amino acids. The germline V gene has CDR1 LGHNA and CDR2 YNFKEQ. The CDR3: CASSQAGGRSGNTIYF. As DNA, the CDR3 is TGTGCCAGCAGCCAAGCAGGAGGAAGGAGCGGAAACACCATATATTTT.

This clone appeared a single time. V usage is TRBV5-1 and J usage is TRBJ2-1, with TRBD2 identical over 10 bases. In germline, CDR1 is SGHRS, CDR2 YFSETQ. This CDR3 has 15 amino acids. J was trimmed by 4 bases and V by 3 bases; bases with no gene match: 4. The DNA for the CDR3 is TGCGCCAGCAGCTCCAGGACTAGCGGATACAATGAGCAGTTCTTC. Translated, it gives CASSSRTSGYNEQFF.

The rearrangement links TRBV19 to TRBJ1-1; unclear D gene. Trimming took off 3 bases at V and 11 bases at J, with 10 bases between the two ends. The germline CDR1 and CDR2 sequences are LNHDA and SQIVND (reference sequence). This CDR3 is 11 amino acids long. The CDR3 loop is CASSIMYEAFF. In DNA form, the CDR3 reads TGTGCCAGTAGTATCATGTATGAGGCTTTCTTT. Supplemented by reference TRBV19 and TRBJ1-1, the full variable domain reads DGGITQSPKYLFRKEGQNVTLSCEQNLNHDAMYWYRQDPGQGLRLIYYSQIVNDFQKGDIAEGYSVSREKKESFPLTVTSAQKNPTAFYLCASSIMYEAFFGQGTRLTVV.

The chain carries TRBV19 and TRBJ2-5, with 9 nucleotides matching TRBD2. CDR3 length equals 22 residues. The V and J ends lost 1 base and 5 bases, in that order; junction bases with no gene match: 26. Germline loops: CDR1 LNHDA, CDR2 SQIVND (reference sequence). CDR3 bases: TGTGCCAGTAGTATAGCCCTCCTCTTGGCGGGGGGGCCAGGACGTCCAAGGGAGACCCAGTACTTC. It is translated as CASSIALLLAGGPGRPRETQYF.